This is a list of T cell receptor beta chains from one sample in a study of T cell changes during pregnancy in multiple sclerosis. The table came from immunoSEQ multiplex PCR; TCRdb's copy has only in-frame clones and leaves some out. Of about 100,000 clones listed, 90% to 95% are singletons. Sequencing used peripheral blood, obtained before pregnancy. Receptor source: a female donor with multiple sclerosis, enrolled in a pregnancy study. The CDR3 runs from the conserved cysteine through the conserved F or W. A D gene is named only where the DNA matches it firmly. Size values are once, few and many counts, or a class for expanded clones, and some rows have none.

clone size	V gene	J gene	D gene	CDR3 DNA	CDR3 protein
NA	TRBV5-1	TRBJ2-3	TRBD2	TGCGCCAGCAGCTGGACTAGCGGTGCCACAGATACGCAGTATTTT	CASSWTSGATDTQYF
NA	TRBV7-3	TRBJ2-4	TRBD2	TGTGCCAGCAGCCTCGCGGGAGCGGGGAACATTCAGTACTTC	CASSLAGAGNIQYF
NA	TRBV7-9	TRBJ2-5	NA	TGTGCCAGCAGCCAACCTAGCGAACAAGAGACCCAGTACTTC	CASSQPSEQETQYF
NA	TRBV19	TRBJ2-7	TRBD2	TGTGCCAGTAGTATGGGGTCACTAGCGGCGATCTACGAGCAGTACTTC	CASSMGSLAAIYEQYF
once	TRBV9	TRBJ2-6	TRBD1	TGTGCCAGCAGCCCCGGGACAGGGGGCGTTGGGGCCAACGTCCTGACTTTC	CASSPGTGGVGANVLTF
NA	TRBV9	TRBJ2-3	TRBD2	TGTGCCAGCAGCGTTAATAGCGGGAGCAGCACAGATACGCAGTATTTT	CASSVNSGSSTDTQYF
NA	TRBV9	TRBJ1-1	TRBD1	TGTGCCAGCAGCGTAGCGACCGTTAGGGGGCTTGGCACTGAAGCTTTCTTT	CASSVATVRGLGTEAFF
NA	TRBV10-2	TRBJ1-2	TRBD1	TGCGCCAGCAGTGAGATCGGACAGGGGTATGGCTACACCTTC	CASSEIGQGYGYTF
NA	TRBV28	TRBJ2-7	TRBD2	TGTGCCAGCAGTTCGGGGGCCGGGACTAGATCCTACGAGCAGTACTTC	CASSSGAGTRSYEQYF
NA	TRBV5-1	TRBJ2-1	TRBD2	TGCGCCAGCAGCCCGCCGAGGACTAGCGGGACCAGCGAGCAGTTCTTC	CASSPPRTSGTSEQFF
NA	TRBV28	TRBJ2-7	TRBD1	TGTGCCAGCAGTTCGGGCTCGGACAGGTACTCCTACGAGCAGTACTTC	CASSSGSDRYSYEQYF
NA	TRBV19	TRBJ2-5	NA	TGTGCCAGTAGTAGACAAAAACAAGAGACCCAGTACTTC	CASSRQKQETQYF
NA	TRBV2	TRBJ2-2	TRBD1	TGTGCCAGCAGAGCCGGGACAGGGAACACCGGGGAGCTGTTTTTT	CASRAGTGNTGELFF
NA	TRBV19	TRBJ2-7	TRBD2	TGTGCCAGTAGTTCAGGACTAGCGGGGTCCTACGAGCAGTACTTC	CASSSGLAGSYEQYF
NA	TRBV28	TRBJ1-2	TRBD1	TGTGCCAGCAGTTTAGGGACAGGGCACTCGGGTAACTATGGCTACACCTTC	CASSLGTGHSGNYGYTF
NA	TRBV7-9	TRBJ1-1	NA	TGTGCCAGCAGCCTCGGGGGGTCCGGATTGAACACTGAAGCTTTCTTT	CASSLGGSGLNTEAFF
NA	TRBV5-4	TRBJ1-2	TRBD1	TGTGCCAGCAGCTGGCCAGGGGGAGGCTATGGCTACACCTTC	CASSWPGGGYGYTF
NA	TRBV19	TRBJ2-3	TRBD2	TGTGCCAGTAGTCCGGGAGGGGCAGATACGCAGTATTTT	CASSPGGADTQYF
NA	TRBV15	TRBJ1-2	NA	TGTGCCACCAGCAGCAGCTTAATGGAGTCTAACTATGGCTACACCTTC	CATSSSLMESNYGYTF
NA	TRBV5-4	TRBJ2-5	NA	TGTGCCAGCAGCTTGGGAGAAGAGACCCAGTACTTC	CASSLGEETQYF
NA	TRBV6-5	TRBJ2-5	NA	TGTGCCAGCAGTTACTCGCCGAGTGTCCAAGAGACCCAGTACTTC	CASSYSPSVQETQYF
NA	TRBV7-8	TRBJ2-7	NA	TGTGCCAGCAGTAATCCCAGGGTTCCCTACGAGCAGTACTTC	CASSNPRVPYEQYF
NA	TRBV28	TRBJ1-1	NA	TGTGCCAGCAGTTTATATCGCGAGGGATCGAACACTGAAGCTTTCTTT	CASSLYREGSNTEAFF
NA	TRBV19	TRBJ2-1	TRBD2	TGTGCCACTACCGCCCGCGATTGGCTAGCGGGCTCCTACAATGAGCAGTTCTTC	CATTARDWLAGSYNEQFF
NA	TRBV5-4	TRBJ2-7	TRBD2	TGTGCCAGCAGCCCCCCCGGGAGGCGGGAGCAGTACTTC	CASSPPGRREQYF
NA	TRBV5-1	TRBJ1-5	NA	TGCGCCAGCAGCTTGGATGCAGGGCTCAATCAGCCCCAGCATTTT	CASSLDAGLNQPQHF
NA	TRBV13	TRBJ2-7	TRBD1	TGTGCCAGCAGCTCCCGGGACAGTCACACCTACGAGCAGTACTTC	CASSSRDSHTYEQYF
NA	TRBV19	TRBJ2-2	TRBD2	TGTGCCAGTAGTCCTCTAGCGGGCAGACCCACCGGGGAGCTGTTTTTT	CASSPLAGRPTGELFF
NA	TRBV5-1	TRBJ2-1	NA	TGCGCCAGCAGCCCAGGACACTACAATGAGCAGTTCTTC	CASSPGHYNEQFF
NA	TRBV29-1	TRBJ2-2	NA	TGCAGCGTTTCCATTGGGGGGACCGGGGAGCTGTTTTTT	CSVSIGGTGELFF
NA	TRBV4-1	TRBJ2-4	TRBD1	TGCGCCAGCAGCCAACCGACGGACAGGGGGTACCTAAACATTCAGTACTTC	CASSQPTDRGYLNIQYF
NA	TRBV10-1	TRBJ2-7	TRBD1	TGCGCCAGCAGTGAGTCCCCCGGGACAGGGGGCTACGAGCAGTACTTC	CASSESPGTGGYEQYF
NA	TRBV11-2	TRBJ2-1	NA	TGTGCCAGCAGCTTAGTATCGGGGGTGGGCAATGAGCAGTTCTTC	CASSLVSGVGNEQFF
NA	TRBV5-6	TRBJ2-2	NA	TGTGCCAGCAGCCCCTCAGCGGAGGGCTTCAACACCGGGGAGCTGTTTTTT	CASSPSAEGFNTGELFF
once	TRBV28	TRBJ2-2	NA	TGTGCCAGCAGTTTAGAGGGAAACACCGGGGAGCTGTTTTTT	CASSLEGNTGELFF
NA	TRBV6-5	TRBJ2-1	TRBD2	TGTGCCAGCAGACCCACTAGCGGGAGACGGAATGAGCAGTTCTTC	CASRPTSGRRNEQFF
NA	TRBV28	TRBJ2-7	TRBD2	TGTGCCAGCAGCTTCCGGCTAGCGGGCACGGAAGACTTTTTTTCCTACGAGCAGTACTTC	CASSFRLAGTEDFFSYEQYF
NA	TRBV30	TRBJ1-1	TRBD1	TGTGCCTGGAGGCGACAGGGGAGATCGGCTGAAGCTTTCTTT	CAWRRQGRSAEAFF
NA	TRBV19	TRBJ1-1	NA	TGTGCCAGTAGTATTAACGGGAACACTGAAGCTTTCTTT	CASSINGNTEAFF
NA	TRBV20-1	TRBJ2-1	TRBD2	TGCAGTGCTAGAACCGGGACTAGTCAGTTCTTC	CSARTGTSQFF
NA	TRBV6-5	TRBJ1-4	NA	TGTGCCAGCAGTTACTCGGAAGAGGGGGCTAATGAAAAACTGTTTTTT	CASSYSEEGANEKLFF
NA	TRBV7-6	TRBJ2-7	NA	TGTGCCAGCAGCCTCTTACGCGGCGAGCAGTACTTC	CASSLLRGEQYF
NA	TRBV6-1	TRBJ1-4	NA	TGTGCCGTAACCAGGAGACAGGCTAGTGAAAAACTGTTTTTT	CAVTRRQASEKLFF
NA	TRBV13	TRBJ2-3	TRBD2	TGTGCCAGCAGCTTACTAGCGGGCGGAAATCGTGATACGCAGTATTTT	CASSLLAGGNRDTQYF
NA	TRBV6-5	TRBJ2-7	NA	TGTGCCAGCAGTTACGGGCAGACCTACGAGCAGTACTTC	CASSYGQTYEQYF
NA	TRBV29-1	TRBJ1-4	TRBD1	TGCAGCGTGCGTTTGGGACAGGGGGCGAGAGGTGAAAAACTGTTTTTT	CSVRLGQGARGEKLFF
NA	TRBV6-6	TRBJ1-2	NA	TGTGCCAGCAGTTACTCGGAATGGGGGCATCGCGGCTACACCTTC	CASSYSEWGHRGYTF
NA	TRBV5-1	TRBJ1-4	NA	TGCGCCAGCAGCTTGGAAGCAGGGTTGGGGGAAAAACTGTTTTTT	CASSLEAGLGEKLFF
NA	TRBV9	TRBJ1-4	TRBD1	TGTGCCAGCAGCACCCGGACAGGAACAACTAATGAAAAACTGTTTTTT	CASSTRTGTTNEKLFF
once	TRBV2	TRBJ2-5	TRBD2	TGTGCCAGCAGACTAGCGCCGTACCAAGAGACCCAGTACTTC	CASRLAPYQETQYF
NA	TRBV4-2	TRBJ1-2	NA	TGTGCCAGCAGCCAAGATCGCTCCTCTCCGACAGGAAAGTATGGCTACACCTTC	CASSQDRSSPTGKYGYTF